Below, 8 T cell receptor delta chains from the same sample are listed, as sequenced in a study of gamma-delta T cells after stem cell transplantation. TCRdb made new clone calls on the RT-PCR reads using CATT. The sample has some 13,000 delta-chain clones, roughly 32% seen once; the top ten hold 3.8%. The specimen sequenced was gamma-delta T cells. Receptor source: a human donor. It is not recorded whose cells these are; they may come from a transplant donor.

This clone turned up a few times. The gene calls are TRDV1 and TRDJ1; 10 positions match TRDD3. After removal of 3 bases from V and 1 base from J, the junction contained 14 bases not matched to a gene. The CDR3 totals 19 residues. Germline V gene lookup returns CDR1 TSWWSYY and CDR2 QGS. DNA of the CDR3: TGTGCTCTTGGGGACCTCCTACGGGGGATACGCATCGGCACCGATAAACTCATCTTT. This codes for CALGDLLRGIRIGTDKLIF.

The rearrangement uses TRDV3 and TRDJ3; D may be TRDD3 (5 bases). The CDR3 consists of 16 residues. Germline V lookup: CDR1 TVYSNPD, CDR2 GDNSRS (reference sequence). V dropped 2 bases and J dropped 1 base, with 12 bases sitting between them. CDR3 protein: CAFSWVRSWDTRQMFF. CDR3 DNA sequence: TGTGCCTTTTCCTGGGTTCGGTCCTGGGACACCCGACAGATGTTTTTC.

This rearrangement joins TRDV2 to TRDJ3; TRDD3 matches at 11 bases. The CDR3 has 20 residues. V lost 3 bases and J lost 2; bases outside the gene matches: 11. CDR1 is GEAIGNYY, CDR2 EKD, per germline. CDR3 region: CACDALLGDIGAWDTRQMFF. The CDR3 nucleotides read TGTGCCTGTGACGCTTTACTGGGGGATATAGGTGCCTGGGACACCCGACAGATGTTTTTC.

V and J are TRDV1 and TRDJ1; 10 nucleotides match TRDD3. The V gene's germline CDR1 is TSWWSYY and CDR2 QGS. V was pared by 7 bases and J by 6 bases, with 32 bases of the junction left unmatched. CDR3 length: 22 residues. CDR3 nucleotide sequence: TGTGCTCTTGAAGGGGGCCTTCCTAGACCTACGGCGACTGGGGGATCACCAAATAAACTCATCTTT. Its translation: CALEGGLPRPTATGGSPNKLIF.

The chain is built from TRDV1 and TRDJ1; 7 positions agree with TRDD2. Germline V gene sequence: CDR1 TSWWSYY, CDR2 QGS. V was clipped by 4 bases and J by 4 bases; unmatched bases: 21. The CDR3 is 19 amino acids. Written as DNA, the CDR3 is TGTGCTCTTGGGGTGGCCTTCCTTCGCTACGTTCCCCTGCGCGATAAACTCATCTTT. This sequence encodes CALGVAFLRYVPLRDKLIF.

The genes are TRDV2 and TRDJ3; 7 bases line up with TRDD3. CDR1 is GEAIGNYY, CDR2 EKD, per germline. The CDR3 consists of 22 residues. Germline trimming cut 0 bases from V and 0 bases from J; bases unmatched to any gene: 16. The CDR3: CACDTEPICWGLSSWDTRQMFF. The DNA for the CDR3 is TGTGCCTGTGACACCGAACCTATATGCTGGGGGCTCAGCTCCTGGGACACCCGACAGATGTTTTTC.

The chain links TRDV3 to TRDJ1, with 12 nucleotides matching TRDD3. CDR3 length equals 18 residues. Germline V CDR1 and CDR2: TVYSNPD, GDNSRS (reference sequence). After removal of 4 bases from V and 3 bases from J, the junction contained 18 bases not matched to a gene. The DNA of the CDR3 is TGTGCCTCTCTTTTCCCCCACGTACTGGGGGATACCTCCGATAAACTCATCTTT. Its translation is CASLFPHVLGDTSDKLIF.

Remarks on this clone: One end of the junction fails to match germline, which may point to a read error. The V call is TRDV2, the J call TRDJ1; D is possibly TRDD3 (6 bases). The CDR3 totals 19 residues. The germline CDR1 and CDR2 sequences are GEAIGNYY and EKD. This chain's CDR3 is CACDLYPNWVRQGTDNLIF. CDR3 DNA sequence: TGTGCCTGTGACCTCTATCCCAACTGGGTGAGACAGGGTACCGATAACCTCATCTTT.